What follows describes a single T cell receptor beta chain. The data were obtained in a study of blood T cell repertoires in COVID-19. Study summary: Sources were T cells, B-cell-depleted T cells, or PBMCs; the material itself was cDNA or gDNA.

The V gene's germline CDR1 is KGHSH and CDR2 LQKENI. CDR3 length equals 16 residues. V lost 3 bases and J lost 1; bases outside the gene matches: 8. Across under 25 US areas, participants ranged in age from about 18 to 100 years. Cohorts were assigned according to the clinical history that participants reported. Authors' analysis steps: Estimation of nucleated cell counts was performed using reference gene primer amplification. Assay used: immunoSEQ multiplex PCR; TCRdb lists only in-frame clones, some missing. V and J calls and clone size come straight from that table; D and trimming were deduced from the DNA. The sample holds about 270,000 clones, roughly 93% seen once.

This receptor was taken from a woman between 35 and 50 years old with acute COVID-19. Sequenced input: PBMCs or T cells enriched from blood (not recorded which). This chain uses TRBV18 with TRBJ1-1, with 7 positions matching TRBD1. CDR3 sequence: CASSPTGRSPNTEAFF. The DNA of the CDR3 is TGTGCCAGCTCACCGACAGGGCGAAGTCCGAACACTGAAGCTTTCTTT. Based on the CDR3 plus reference TRBV18 and TRBJ1-1, the full variable domain is NAGVMQNPRHLVRRRGQEARLRCSPMKGHSHVYWYRQLPEEGLKFMVYLQKENIIDESGMPKERFSAEFPKEGPSILRIQQVVRGDSAAYFCASSPTGRSPNTEAFFGQGTRLTVV.